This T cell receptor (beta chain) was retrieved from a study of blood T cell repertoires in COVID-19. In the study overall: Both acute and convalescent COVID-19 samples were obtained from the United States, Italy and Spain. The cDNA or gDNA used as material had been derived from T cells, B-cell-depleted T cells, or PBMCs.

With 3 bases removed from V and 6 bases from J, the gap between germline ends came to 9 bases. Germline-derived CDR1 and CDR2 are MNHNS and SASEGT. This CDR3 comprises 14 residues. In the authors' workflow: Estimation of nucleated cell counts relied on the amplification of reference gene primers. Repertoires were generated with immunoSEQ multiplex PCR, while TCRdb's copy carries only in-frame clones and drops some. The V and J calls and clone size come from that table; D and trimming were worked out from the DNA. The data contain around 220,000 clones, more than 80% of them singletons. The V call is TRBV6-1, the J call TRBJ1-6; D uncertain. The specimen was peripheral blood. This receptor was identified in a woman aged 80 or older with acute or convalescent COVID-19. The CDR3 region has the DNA TGTGCCAGCAGTGAGGCTCAGATTAATTCACCCCTCCACTTT. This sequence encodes CASSEAQINSPLHF.